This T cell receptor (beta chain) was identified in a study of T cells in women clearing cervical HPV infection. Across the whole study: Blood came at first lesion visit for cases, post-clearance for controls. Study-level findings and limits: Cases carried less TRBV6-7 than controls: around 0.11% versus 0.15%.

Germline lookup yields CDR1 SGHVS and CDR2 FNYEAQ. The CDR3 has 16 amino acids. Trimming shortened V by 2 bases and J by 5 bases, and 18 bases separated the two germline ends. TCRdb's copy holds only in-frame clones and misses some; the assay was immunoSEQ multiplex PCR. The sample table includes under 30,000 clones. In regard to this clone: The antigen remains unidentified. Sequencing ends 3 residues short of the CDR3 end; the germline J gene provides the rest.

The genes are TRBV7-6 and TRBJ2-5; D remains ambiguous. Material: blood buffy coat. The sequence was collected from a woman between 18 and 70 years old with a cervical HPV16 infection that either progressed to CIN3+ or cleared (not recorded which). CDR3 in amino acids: CASSLTPTLPRETQYF. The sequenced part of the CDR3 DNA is TGTGCCAGCAGCTTAACCCCCACGCTCCCCCGGGAGACC.